The next 22 T cell receptor beta chains were all read from a single sample in a study of T cells in localized non-small cell lung cancer. Using immunoSEQ multiplex PCR, the repertoire was profiled, and TCRdb retains in-frame clones only, with some absent. This sample yields roughly 50,000 clones, of which more than 85% are seen a single time; approximately 20% belongs to the top ten. Here the sequenced sample was peripheral blood, taken before any cancer treatment. Every receptor here comes from a man between 40 and 70 years old with stage I lung adenocarcinoma.

This clone occurred a few times. The genes are TRBV5-4 and TRBJ2-1; D perhaps matches TRBD2 (5 bases). Between the trimmed V and J ends, which lost 2 bases and 7 bases, there was a span of 10 bases. The CDR3 length is 13 residues. Per germline, CDR1 SGHNT and CDR2 YYREEE (reference sequence). The CDR3 loop is CASSFSRENEQFF. As DNA, the CDR3 is TGTGCCAGCAGCTTTTCAAGGGAGAATGAGCAGTTCTTC. Together with reference TRBV5-4 and TRBJ2-1, the CDR3 gives the full variable domain: ETGVTQSPTHLIKTRGQQVTLRCSSQSGHNTVSWYQQALGQGPQFIFQYYREEENGRGNFPPRFSGLQFPNYSSELNVNALELDDSALYLCASSFSRENEQFFGPGTRLTVL.

The rearrangement uses TRBV4-3 and TRBJ2-7; TRBD1 or TRBD2 may be the D gene (5 bases each). V lost 0 bases and J lost 0, with 12 bases in between. CDR1 is LGHNA, CDR2 YSLEER, per germline. CDR3 length: 16 residues. The CDR3 coding sequence is TGCGCCAGCAGCCAAGAGGTGGGGGTAAGCTCCTACGAGCAGTACTTC. The encoded protein is CASSQEVGVSSYEQYF.

The V call is TRBV6-5, the J call TRBJ2-3; weak D call: TRBD2 (5 bases). The V end was cut by 2 bases, the J end by 5 bases, with 11 bases between. Germline V gene sequence: CDR1 MNHEY, CDR2 SVGAGI. The CDR3 runs 14 residues. CDR3 in DNA: TGTGCCAGCAGTTACGAGGGCGGTGGAGATACGCAGTATTTT. It specifies CASSYEGGGDTQYF.

The J gene is TRBJ2-7, the V gene TRBV6-1; tentatively, D is TRBD1 (5 bases). The CDR3 is made up of 13 amino acids. Per the germline V gene, CDR1 is MNHNS and CDR2 is SASEGT. V was shortened by 6 bases and J by 7 bases, with 16 bases between the two germline ends. The DNA for the CDR3 is TGTGCCAGCAGAGAGGACACCCTTCGGGAGCAGTACTTC. This encodes CASREDTLREQYF.

J is TRBJ2-7 and V is TRBV11-2; 9 bases agree with TRBD1. CDR3 length equals 15 residues. V dropped 3 bases and J dropped 2; count of bases not matched to a gene: 5. CDR1 SGHAT and CDR2 FQNNGV come from the germline V gene. The CDR3 bases are TGTGCCAGCAGCTTGTACCGGGACAGGGCCTACGAGCAGTACTTC. This codes for CASSLYRDRAYEQYF.

This chain links TRBV4-2 with TRBJ2-2; no clear D gene. Germline V CDR1 and CDR2: LGHNA, YNFKEQ. With 0 bases removed from V and 7 bases from J, the gap between germline ends came to 0 bases. This CDR3 spans 11 amino acids. The CDR3 region has the DNA TGTGCCAGCAGCCAAGACGGGGAGCTGTTTTTT. Amino acid sequence: CASSQDGELFF.

J is TRBJ2-3 and V is TRBV18; 12 nucleotides line up with TRBD2. This CDR3 spans 16 amino acids. Germline V gene data show CDR1 as KGHSH and CDR2 as LQKENI. The V segment lost 6 bases and the J segment 6 bases; nucleotides outside the gene matches: 10. CDR3 sequence: CASSPWTSGIGDTQYF. The CDR3 bases are TGTGCCAGCTCCCCATGGACTAGCGGGATTGGGGATACGCAGTATTTT.

V is TRBV4-3 and J is TRBJ2-1; D remains ambiguous. This CDR3 contains 14 residues. Germline V gives CDR1 LGHNA, CDR2 YSLEER. Trimming took off 0 bases at V and 9 bases at J, with 12 bases between the two ends. The CDR3 nucleotides read TGCGCCAGCAGCCAAGATTTGGCCCAGAGTGAGCAGTTCTTC. Translating gives CASSQDLAQSEQFF.

V is TRBV12-5 and J is TRBJ2-7; no reliable D call. CDR3 length: 12 residues. The ends were cut back, 5 bases at V and 0 bases at J, with 5 bases in the middle. CDR1 and CDR2 (germline): LGHNT, FRNRAP. The CDR3 sequence: CASGRLSYEQYF. In nucleotides, the CDR3 is TGTGCTAGTGGTCGCCTCTCCTACGAGCAGTACTTC.

The chain carries TRBV28 and TRBJ2-3, with 7 bases matching TRBD1. The ends lost 2 bases at V and 4 bases at J; junction bases unmatched: 24. Germline CDR1 and CDR2: MDHEN and SYDVKM. The CDR3 spans 21 residues. Written as DNA, the CDR3 is TGTGCCAGCAGTTTAAGCCGACCCCGGGACAGAGCTCTTTTTCACGCAGATACGCAGTATTTT. Encoded protein: CASSLSRPRDRALFHADTQYF.

V and J are TRBV15 and TRBJ2-7; D is possibly TRBD1 or TRBD2 (5 bases each). The CDR3 sequence is 14 residues long. V was cut by 1 base and J by 7 bases, with 14 bases left in between. Germline assignment: CDR1 LNHNV and CDR2 YYDKDF (reference sequence). This chain's CDR3 is CATSRGSGLGEQYF. The CDR3 DNA is TGTGCCACCAGCAGAGGGTCGGGGCTAGGGGAGCAGTACTTC.

The J gene is TRBJ1-1, the V gene TRBV29-1, with 9 bases lining up with TRBD1. The CDR3 contains 14 residues. The germline V gene encodes CDR1 SQVTM and CDR2 ANQGSEA. The junction had 6 bases not matched to a gene; V was cut back by 6 bases and J by 1 base. In DNA, the CDR3 is TGCAGCGTGGTCACAGGGGGCAGGAACACTGAAGCTTTCTTT. Its protein is CSVVTGGRNTEAFF.

The V gene is TRBV4-1, the J gene TRBJ1-2; D gene unclear. CDR3 size: 15 residues. Germline V lookup: CDR1 MGHRA, CDR2 YSYEKL. Trimming cost V 0 bases and J 3 bases, with 11 bases left between them. The CDR3 DNA sequence: TGCGCCAGCAGCCAAGAAGTGCGCAGCTACTATGGCTACACCTTC. Translating gives CASSQEVRSYYGYTF.

V usage is TRBV28 and J usage is TRBJ1-1; weak D call: TRBD1 (5 bases). This CDR3 comprises 14 residues. V lost 3 bases and J 8 bases, leaving 16 bases between the germline ends. CDR1 is MDHEN, CDR2 SYDVKM, per germline. CDR3 sequence (DNA): TGTGCCAGCAGTTTGCCGGGGCCGCTTGAGGAAGCTTTCTTT. It specifies CASSLPGPLEEAFF.

The rearrangement uses TRBV4-3 and TRBJ2-5, with 15 positions matching TRBD2. The CDR3 runs to 18 residues. J was trimmed by 4 bases and V by 0 bases; bases with no gene match: 6. Germline V lookup: CDR1 LGHNA, CDR2 YSLEER. As DNA, the CDR3 is TGCGCCAGCAGCCAAGAAAGATTGGGACTAGCGGGAGGAGAGACCCAGTACTTC. Its protein product is CASSQERLGLAGGETQYF.

The V call is TRBV29-1, the J call TRBJ2-7; D gene ambiguous. From germline, CDR1 is SQVTM and CDR2 ANQGSEA. V gave up 6 bases and J gave up 3 bases, with 15 bases separating them. The CDR3 consists of 13 residues. This chain's CDR3 is CSVRPSTRYEQYF. In DNA form, the CDR3 reads TGCAGCGTCCGCCCCTCGACCCGCTACGAGCAGTACTTC.

The V and J genes are TRBV7-8 and TRBJ2-2; 7 bases map to TRBD2. CDR3 length equals 16 residues. V trimming: 1 base; J trimming: 1 base; junction bases outside the gene matches: 3. Germline loops: CDR1 SGHVS, CDR2 FQNEAQ. DNA of the CDR3: TGTGCCAGCAGCTTAGAACTAGCGCAGAACACCGGGGAGCTGTTTTTT. This gives the protein CASSLELAQNTGELFF.

The CDR3 spells CASSVGGSGQPQHF. The CDR3 nucleotides are TGTGCCAGCAGTGTAGGGGGGTCCGGGCAGCCCCAGCATTTT. The chain recombines TRBV27 with TRBJ1-5, with D possibly matching TRBD1 (6 bases). V was cut by 5 bases and J by 7 bases, with 15 bases left in between. Germline V CDR1 and CDR2: MNHEY, SMNVEV (reference sequence). CDR3 length: 14 amino acids.

The chain recombines TRBV7-2 with TRBJ2-3; D remains unclear. This CDR3 contains 15 residues. CDR1 and CDR2 (germline): SGHTA, FQGNSA. V was shortened by 1 base and J by 0 bases, with 8 bases between the two germline ends. The CDR3 nucleotides are TGTGCCAGCAGCTTAGACAGTTCTAGCACAGATACGCAGTATTTT. It is translated as CASSLDSSSTDTQYF.

The rearrangement links TRBV19 to TRBJ2-6; maybe TRBD2 (7 bases). Trimming took off 7 bases at V and 0 bases at J, with 16 bases between the two ends. This CDR3 has 17 amino acids. CDR1 and CDR2 (germline): LNHDA, SQIVND (reference sequence). The CDR3 protein is CASTRGASRSGANVLTF. CDR3 sequence (DNA): TGTGCCAGTACCCGGGGGGCCTCACGCTCTGGGGCCAACGTCCTGACTTTC.

The V gene is TRBV4-1, the J gene TRBJ2-7; possible D gene TRBD2, 5 bases. The CDR3 covers 14 residues. CDR1 is MGHRA, CDR2 YSYEKL, per germline. V dropped 2 bases and J dropped 1 base, with 9 bases sitting between them. This CDR3 is CASSQLAGSYEQYF. CDR3 nucleotides: TGCGCCAGCAGCCAACTAGCAGGTTCCTACGAGCAGTACTTC.

Here the CDR3 DNA reads TGTGCCAGCAATACAGGGACTAACTATGGCTACACCTTC. Translated, it gives CASNTGTNYGYTF. The genes are TRBV18 and TRBJ1-2; maybe TRBD1 (6 bases). The CDR3 spans 13 residues. Per germline, CDR1 KGHSH and CDR2 LQKENI. The V end was cut by 8 bases, the J end by 0 bases, with 10 bases between.